This paragraph covers one T cell receptor beta chain sequence. This clone was observed a single time. What antigen it recognizes has not been identified. Base quality data are lacking; no much larger clone is found one base away. The record originates from a study of blood T cell repertoires in COVID-19 (dated by TCRdb to 2020 to 2021). Context from the whole study: Samples from collaborators originated in the United States, Italy and Spain and spanned both the acute and convalescent phases of COVID-19. The material from the prospective study consisted of cDNA or gDNA derived from T cells, B-cell-depleted T cells, or PBMCs. Subjects who had been exposed to COVID-19, were actively infected with it, or had recovered from it provided the deeply sampled blood TCRbeta repertoires that made up the dataset. A freely available public database, intended as a resource for researchers studying the immune response to SARS-CoV-2, is where the repertoires were released. Samples came from the ongoing ImmuneRACE study (first 160 participants) plus 1,254 subjects from 6 global collaborators. The sample metadata nearly always contained a de-identified subject ID, COVID-19 status, age in years and sex. Where available, HLA class I and class II types were obtained from metadata supplied by the sample provider rather than from assay-based typing.

One collaborating source in Seattle enrolled patients during active infection and followed them longitudinally through the course of disease. Collaborating institutions collected whole blood in K2EDTA tubes following their own protocols. For TCRbeta analysis, collaborators shipped samples as frozen whole blood, isolated PBMCs, or DNA extracted from either of those sample types. From a lookup of the germline V gene, CDR1 and CDR2 are SQVTM and ANQGSEA. The CDR3, from cysteine to phenylalanine, totals 14 residues. Here the CDR3 DNA is all that survives: 42 bases in frame from base 1. V and J are trimmed by 3 bases and 4 bases, and the gene matches miss 5 bases of the junction. The investigation overall reported the following: Clinical and demographic metadata were provided uncurated, with the amount varying by source and participant.

TCRbeta CDR3 regions were amplified from genomic DNA using the immunoSEQ Assay, a bias-controlled multiplex PCR. In the original analysis: The number of nucleated cells in each sample was estimated from the amplification of reference gene primers within the assay. To quantify the absolute abundance of each unique TCRbeta CDR3 rearrangement, sequence reads were collapsed and filtered. For each sample, productive Simpson clonality was calculated by taking the square root of Simpson's diversity index across productive rearrangements. TCRdb holds this immuneACCESS table with in-frame rearrangements only. Some clones are missing; in checked studies, unresolved V genes explain under half, and the rest has no known cause. V and J calls and clone size are given by that table; D and trimming were obtained from the DNA. Recorded for this sample are some 200,000 clones; just under 90% of them occurred a single time. The biggest ten clones account for about an eighth of the sample.

The chain joins TRBV29-1 to TRBJ2-1; 8 central bases correspond to TRBD2. This sequence was found in a woman in her seventies with COVID-19, enrolled during active disease. Material: peripheral blood. The sequence in DNA is TGCAGCGTTGAGGGACTAGATGTTTACAATGAGCAGTTCTTC. This yields the protein CSVEGLDVYNEQFF.